This TCR beta chain was sequenced in a study of shared T cell receptors in the human thymus. The CDR3 totals 12 residues. V lost 4 bases and J 0 bases, leaving 4 bases between the germline ends. CDR1 and CDR2 (germline): MDHEN, SYDVKM. Sequencing was performed with immunoSEQ multiplex PCR; in TCRdb, only in-frame clones are kept and a portion is missing. The table includes about 610,000 clones, roughly 90% detected once. This sample also belongs to another study, concerning human thymus T cells. This second study says: Corrective surgery for congenital heart defects was being performed on the healthy Finnish infants who served as donors. The thymus tissue came from resections taken during corrective heart surgery. Seemingly biased V and J gene usage marked thymic and blood repertoires. Related studies noted strongly shared thymic repertoires across unrelated people.

The chain carries TRBV28 and TRBJ2-7; D remains unclear. The sample taken for sequencing was thymocytes. The TCR originated in a boy younger than two with a congenital heart defect. The CDR3 is CASSSSSYEQYF. The CDR3 region has the DNA TGTGCCAGCAGTTCCAGCTCCTACGAGCAGTACTTC.